This T cell receptor beta chain was sequenced during a study of blood T cell repertoires in COVID-19. On the study more broadly: Samples of COVID-19 (acute and convalescent) were obtained from the United States, Italy and Spain.

Assay: immunoSEQ multiplex PCR; the TCRdb copy retains only in-frame clones and omits some. The top ten clones hold 6.5% to 7.5% of a sample with under 85,000 clones, 75% to 85% of them seen once. Seattle enrolled patients during active infection and tracked them longitudinally. Trimming at V came to 3 bases and at J to 3 bases, leaving 2 bases not matched to a gene. The CDR3 runs to 14 residues. CDR1 and CDR2 (germline): MGHRA, YSYEKL. Sequencing used peripheral blood. The source of this sequence is a man aged 25-45 years with COVID-19, enrolled during active disease. The V gene is TRBV4-1, the J gene TRBJ2-7, with 10 bases lining up with TRBD2. DNA of the CDR3: TGCGCCAGCAGCCAGGTAGCGGGGGGCTACGAGCAGTACTTC. The encoded protein is CASSQVAGGYEQYF.